This T cell receptor (beta chain) emerged from a study of blood T cell repertoires in COVID-19. This table comes from immunoSEQ multiplex PCR, and its TCRdb copy is limited to in-frame clones, with some not included. The data contain 250,000 to 300,000 clones, 89% of them singletons. CDR3 size: 16 residues. Germline lookup yields CDR1 SGHRS and CDR2 YFSETQ. V was pared by 1 base and J by 4 bases, with 7 bases of the junction left unmatched. Participant ages covered 18 to 89 years across 25 or so US areas. Two negative PCRs, clearance, or symptom resolution had been documented for recovered Cohort 3 donors.

The rearrangement joins TRBV5-1 to TRBJ2-3; TRBD1 agrees at 9 bases. This receptor was taken from a woman between 35 and 50 years old who had recovered from COVID-19. The specimen was PBMCs or T cells enriched from blood (not recorded which). CDR3 nucleotides: TGCGCCAGCAGCTTGTACGGACAGGGGTTAGCAGATACGCAGTATTTT. As protein: CASSLYGQGLADTQYF.